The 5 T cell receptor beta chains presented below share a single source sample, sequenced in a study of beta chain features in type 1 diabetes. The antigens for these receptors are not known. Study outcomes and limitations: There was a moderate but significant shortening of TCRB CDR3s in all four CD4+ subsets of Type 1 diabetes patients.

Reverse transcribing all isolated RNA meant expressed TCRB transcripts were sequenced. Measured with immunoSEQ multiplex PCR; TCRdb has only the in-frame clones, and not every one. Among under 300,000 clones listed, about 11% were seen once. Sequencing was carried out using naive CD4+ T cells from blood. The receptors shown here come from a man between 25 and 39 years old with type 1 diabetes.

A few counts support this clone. The DNA for the CDR3 is TGCGCCAGCAGCTTGGAGGCGGGGGGCCTGGAGACCCAGTACTTC. Its translation: CASSLEAGGLETQYF. The chain couples TRBV5-1 to TRBJ2-5; 8 bases match TRBD2. The CDR3 has 15 residues. With V trimmed by 0 bases and J by 5 bases, 6 bases remained unmatched. Germline CDR1 reads SGHRS; CDR2 reads YFSETQ.

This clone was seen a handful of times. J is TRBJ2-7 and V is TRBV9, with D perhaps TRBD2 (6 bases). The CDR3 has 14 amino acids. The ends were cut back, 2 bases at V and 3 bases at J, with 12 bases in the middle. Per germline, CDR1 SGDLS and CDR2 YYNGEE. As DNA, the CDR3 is TGTGCCAGCAGCGTGGGGACTCCGTTCTACGAGCAGTACTTC. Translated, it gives CASSVGTPFYEQYF.

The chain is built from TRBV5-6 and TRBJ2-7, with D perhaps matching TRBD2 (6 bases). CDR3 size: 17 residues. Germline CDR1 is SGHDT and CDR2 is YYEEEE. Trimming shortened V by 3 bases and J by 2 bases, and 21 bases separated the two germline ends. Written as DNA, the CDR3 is TGTGCCAGCAGCTCTGGATGGGAGCCGGGGGTTGCCTACGAGCAGTACTTC. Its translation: CASSSGWEPGVAYEQYF.

CDR3 sequence (DNA): TGTGCCAGCAGCTTACATCGCGCGGGACGCGAGACCCAGTACTTC. This sequence encodes CASSLHRAGRETQYF. This chain links TRBV7-2 with TRBJ2-5; tentatively, D is TRBD2 (6 bases). The CDR3 consists of 15 residues. CDR1 and CDR2 (germline): SGHTA, FQGNSA. V was trimmed by 2 bases and J by 5 bases, leaving 15 bases between them.

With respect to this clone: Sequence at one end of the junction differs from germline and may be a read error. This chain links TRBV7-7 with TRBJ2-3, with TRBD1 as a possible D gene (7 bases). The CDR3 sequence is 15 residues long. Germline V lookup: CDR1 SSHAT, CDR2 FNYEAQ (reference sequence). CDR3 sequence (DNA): TGTGCTAGCAGCTTAGGGGGCGGCGGGGCAGATACGCAGTATTTT. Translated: CASSLGGGGADTQYF.